This T cell receptor beta chain was documented in a study of shared clonotypes between healthy human individuals. About the research overall: Aged 18 to 49, the donors were a couple of women and three men. Findings of the study overall: When naive CD4 clonotypes were compared across several donors, around 4.6% were shared.

Trimming pared 1 base from V and 2 bases from J, leaving 12 bases between. The CDR3 extends over 15 amino acids. Germline loops: CDR1 SEHNR, CDR2 FQNEAQ (reference sequence). Genomic DNA per cell subset filled all wells of several immunoSEQ plates. The table came from immunoSEQ multiplex PCR; TCRdb's copy has only in-frame clones and leaves some out. The sample includes hundreds of thousands of clones, around two thirds seen only once; the top ten take 1.5% to 2%. The split of CD4+ cells yielded CD45RA+ naive and CD45RA-negative memory subsets. As regards this clone: Its antigen is unknown.

The source of this sequence is a woman aged 25-40 years in good health. Sample: memory CD4+ T cells sorted from blood. Noted subset: CD45RA-negative fraction. The genes are TRBV7-9 and TRBJ2-7; D not certain. CDR3 nucleotides: TGTGCCAGCAGCTTAGTAGGGTTCGAGCCCTACGAGCAGTACTTC. Its translation: CASSLVGFEPYEQYF. The whole variable domain, filled in from reference TRBV7-9 and TRBJ2-7, reads DTGVSQNPRHKITKRGQNVTFRCDPISEHNRLYWYRQTLGQGPEFLTYFQNEAQLEKSRLLSDRFSAERPKGSFSTLEIQRTEQGDSAMYLCASSLVGFEPYEQYFGPGTRLTVT.